This passage covers 9 T cell receptor beta chains from one sample sequenced in a study of metastatic and nonmetastatic thyroid tumors. TCRdb re-analyzed the PCR reads using MiXCR. The table lists under 45,000 clones, roughly a sixth of them singletons, with 9% to 10% in the top ten. Thyroid surgery had not been preceded by any treatment in any patient. Material for sequencing was tumor tissue. The receptors derive from a female donor with papillary thyroid cancer or a benign thyroid nodule (not recorded which). Some clones in this sample may be carry-over from other donors' samples.

At least ten counts were recorded for this clone. The chain uses TRBV10-3 and TRBJ2-6; possibly TRBD1 for D (6 bases). This CDR3 region has 16 residues. Germline-derived CDR1 and CDR2 are ENHRY and SYGVKD. The V end lost 4 bases, the J end lost 2 bases, and 12 bases lay between the germline ends. CDR3 protein: CAISVKRTAGANVLTF. In DNA form, the CDR3 reads TGTGCCATCAGTGTGAAAAGGACAGCTGGGGCCAACGTCCTGACTTTC.

Many counts were recorded for this clone. The chain couples TRBV5-1 to TRBJ2-7; TRBD1 might be the D (5 bases). The germline V gene has CDR1 SGHRS and CDR2 YFSETQ. The CDR3 contains 12 residues. Trimming took off 4 bases at V and 5 bases at J, with 10 bases between the two ends. CDR3: CASSVQGNEQYF. CDR3 in DNA: TGCGCCAGCAGCGTGCAGGGCAACGAGCAGTACTTC.

This clone was seen repeatedly, ten times or more. The rearrangement uses TRBV19 and TRBJ1-3; D is undetermined. Between the trimmed V and J ends, which lost 7 bases and 0 bases, there was a span of 10 bases. The V gene's germline CDR1 is LNHDA and CDR2 SQIVND (reference sequence). This CDR3 comprises 14 residues. The CDR3 DNA is TGTGCCAGTACCCCCACAGACTCTGGAAACACCATATATTTT. Its protein is CASTPTDSGNTIYF.

This clone was found a few times. V gene TRBV12-3 or TRBV12-4 combines with J gene TRBJ1-1; TRBD1 might be the D (6 bases). V was trimmed by 6 bases and J by 4 bases, leaving 18 bases between them. This CDR3 is built from 15 residues. CDR3 nucleotide sequence: TGTGCCAGCAGCCCTACCTGGGGGGCGTCCACTGAAGCTTTCTTT. Its translation is CASSPTWGASTEAFF.

V gene TRBV20-1 combines with J gene TRBJ2-2, with 9 bases matching TRBD2. V was pared by 6 bases and J by 5 bases, with 13 bases of the junction left unmatched. CDR1 DFQATT and CDR2 SNEGSKA come from the germline V gene (reference sequence). CDR3 length equals 16 residues. This chain's CDR3 is CSAPRRLAEKTGELFF. For the CDR3, the DNA is TGCAGTGCCCCGAGACGACTAGCGGAGAAAACCGGGGAGCTGTTTTTT.

This clone has ten or more counts. A much larger clone lies one base from this, so it may be a read error. The same CDR3 also results from other DNA sequences found in this sample. V gene TRBV27 combines with J gene TRBJ2-7; D gene ambiguous. V was clipped by 3 bases and J by 7 bases, with 13 bases between them. The CDR3 covers 13 residues. From germline, CDR1 is MNHEY and CDR2 SMNVEV (reference sequence). CDR3 bases: TGTGCCAGCAGTTTCCGTCATCCAGGAGAGCAGTACTTC. The encoded protein is CASSFRHPGEQYF.

This clone was detected many times. The V call is TRBV28, the J call TRBJ2-2; possible D gene TRBD2, 5 bases. Germline CDR1 reads MDHEN; CDR2 reads SYDVKM. The CDR3 totals 14 residues. Trimming pared 10 bases from V and 2 bases from J, leaving 14 bases between. The CDR3 sequence: CATVWGANTGELFF. The CDR3 bases are TGTGCCACCGTCTGGGGAGCAAACACCGGGGAGCTGTTTTTT.

V and J are TRBV4-1 and TRBJ1-1; D is perhaps TRBD1 (5 bases). Germline V CDR1 and CDR2: MGHRA, YSYEKL. The CDR3 covers 16 residues. V gave up 2 bases and J gave up 4 bases, with 17 bases separating them. CDR3 bases: TGCGCCAGCAGCCAAACAGCCAACCGGGGGAGCACTGAAGCTTTCTTT. This gives the protein CASSQTANRGSTEAFF.

Many counts were recorded for this clone. The chain employs TRBV18 and TRBJ2-1, with 8 bases matching TRBD1. This CDR3 is built from 11 residues. Germline-derived CDR1 and CDR2 are KGHSH and LQKENI. V lost 6 bases, J lost 8 bases, and 0 bases stayed unmatched. The CDR3 sequence is CASSDRDEQFF. CDR3 sequence (DNA): TGTGCCAGCTCGGACAGGGATGAGCAGTTCTTC.